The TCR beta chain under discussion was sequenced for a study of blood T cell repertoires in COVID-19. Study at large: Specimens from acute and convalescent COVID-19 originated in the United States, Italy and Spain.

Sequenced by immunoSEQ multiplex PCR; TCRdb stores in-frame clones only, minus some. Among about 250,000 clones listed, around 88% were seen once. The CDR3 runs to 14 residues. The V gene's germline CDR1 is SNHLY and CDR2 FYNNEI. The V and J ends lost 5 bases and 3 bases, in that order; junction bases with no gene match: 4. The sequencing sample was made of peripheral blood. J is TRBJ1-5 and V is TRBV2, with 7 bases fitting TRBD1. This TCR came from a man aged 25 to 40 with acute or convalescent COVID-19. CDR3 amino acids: CASSLTGANQPQHF. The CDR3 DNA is TGTGCCAGCAGTTTAACAGGGGCCAATCAGCCCCAGCATTTT.